This TCR beta chain emerged from a study of graft-versus-host responses after intestinal transplantation. About the study: Recipients had transplants, and these were multivisceral, liver-intestinal, or isolated intestinal. Induction with anti-thymocyte globulin, then tacrolimus and steroids for about 3 years, was given to all recipients.

On this clone: The target antigen is unknown.

Repertoires were generated with immunoSEQ multiplex PCR, while TCRdb's copy carries only in-frame clones and drops some. Here the sample spans roughly 90,000 clones, 88% being singletons. Trimming removed 5 bases from V and 6 bases from J, with 16 bases in between. CDR3 length: 14 amino acids. The germline CDR1 and CDR2 sequences are SNHLY and FYNNEI. Overall study findings and caveats: Circulating GvH clone levels at their peak were associated with HvG declines (early post-transplant). Patients with graft-donor T cell macrochimerism had high graft-versus-host to host-versus-graft clonal ratios in allografts.

The receptor's source is a human donor who was the organ donor for an intestinal transplant. This chain links TRBV2 with TRBJ1-1, with D possibly TRBD1 on 5 matching bases. Here the sequenced sample was unstimulated CD4+ T cells sorted from spleen or lymph node cells, taken before transplant. The CDR3 region is CASSFGAWGAEAFF. The CDR3 bases are TGTGCCAGCAGTTTCGGGGCTTGGGGGGCTGAAGCTTTCTTT. Drawing the rest from reference TRBV2 and TRBJ1-1, the complete variable domain is EPEVTQTPSHQVTQMGQEVILRCVPISNHLYFYWYRQILGQKVEFLVSFYNNEISEKSEIFDDQFSVERPDGSNFTLKIRSTKLEDSAMYFCASSFGAWGAEAFFGQGTRLTVV.